This TCR beta chain was found in a study of blood T cells in healthy people across ages. Together with a sample-barcoded 5' primer, a J-beta primer mix was included in a second PCR lasting about 7 to 11 cycles. MiXCR, run by TCRdb on the 5' RACE reads, gives a single entry per CDR3 protein. The table lists over a million distinct CDR3 sequences, around 39% of them singletons. The germline CDR1 and CDR2 sequences are SQVTM and ANQGSEA. The CDR3 runs 14 residues. Trimming pared 7 bases from V and 4 bases from J, leaving 19 bases between. About this clonotype itself: Its antigen remains unidentified.

Study-wide results and limits: Diversity estimated from one million T cells was considered an underestimate.

The source of this sequence is a woman between 18 and 29 years old in good health. The sample was blood. This chain uses TRBV29-1 with TRBJ1-1, with D unclear. For the CDR3, the DNA is TGCAGCGAGGTACGAGAAGGGTTAAGCACTGAAGCTTTCTTT. Protein product: CSEVREGLSTEAFF.